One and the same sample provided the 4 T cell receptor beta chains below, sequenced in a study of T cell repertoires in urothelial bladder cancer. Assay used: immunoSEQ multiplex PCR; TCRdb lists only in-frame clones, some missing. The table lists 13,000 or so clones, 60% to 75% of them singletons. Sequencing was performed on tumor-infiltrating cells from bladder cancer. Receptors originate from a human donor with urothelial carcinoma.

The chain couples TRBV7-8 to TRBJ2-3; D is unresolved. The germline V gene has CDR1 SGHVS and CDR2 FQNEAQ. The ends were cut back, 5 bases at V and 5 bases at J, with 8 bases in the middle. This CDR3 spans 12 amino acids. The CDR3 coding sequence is TGTGCCAGCAGCGCCTCCAGAGATACGCAGTATTTT. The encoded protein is CASSASRDTQYF.

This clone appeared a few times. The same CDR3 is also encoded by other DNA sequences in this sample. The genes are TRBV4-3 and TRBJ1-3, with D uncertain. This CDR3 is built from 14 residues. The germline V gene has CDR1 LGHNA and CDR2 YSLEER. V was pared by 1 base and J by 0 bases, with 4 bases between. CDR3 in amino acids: CASSQANSGNTIYF. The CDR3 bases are TGCGCCAGCAGCCAAGCCAACTCTGGAAACACCATATATTTT.

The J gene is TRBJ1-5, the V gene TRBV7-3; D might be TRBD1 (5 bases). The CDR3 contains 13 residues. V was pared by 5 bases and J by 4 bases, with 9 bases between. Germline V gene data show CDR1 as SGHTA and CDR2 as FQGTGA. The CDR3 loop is CASSPDRNQPQHF. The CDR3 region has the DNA TGTGCCAGCAGCCCCGACAGAAATCAGCCCCAGCATTTT.

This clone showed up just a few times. CDR3 coding DNA: TGTGCCAGCACCGGGACAGGATATGGCTACACCTTC. Translating gives CASTGTGYGYTF. The chain combines TRBV6-1 with TRBJ1-2; 8 bases are a match to TRBD1. The CDR3 length is 12 residues. With 7 bases clipped from V and 5 bases from J, the junction kept 3 bases outside the gene matches. The germline CDR1 and CDR2 sequences are MNHNS and SASEGT.